This T cell receptor beta chain derives from a study of cytomegalovirus exposure and HLA in healthy donors. 60 Vbeta and 13 Jbeta primers were used in PCR. Repertoires were generated with immunoSEQ multiplex PCR, while TCRdb's copy carries only in-frame clones and drops some. Counted here are over 100,000 clones, around 79% occurring once; the ten biggest clones make up less than 4%. A remark on this clone: Its antigen remains unidentified.

Study conclusions and caveats: Productive rates of about 90% or about 30% were seen for most TCR beta V segments in an earlier analysis.

The receptor comes from a woman aged 25 to 39 in good health and CMV-seropositive. Sequenced input: PBMCs.

CDR3 amino acids: CASSEHGASYEQYF. In DNA form, the CDR3 reads TGTGCCAGCAGTGAACACGGAGCCTCCTACGAGCAGTACTTC. The V call is TRBV2, the J call TRBJ2-7; no firm D call. CDR1 is SNHLY and CDR2 is FYNNEI in the germline V gene. The V end was cut by 2 bases, the J end by 0 bases, with 8 bases between. This CDR3 is built from 14 residues.